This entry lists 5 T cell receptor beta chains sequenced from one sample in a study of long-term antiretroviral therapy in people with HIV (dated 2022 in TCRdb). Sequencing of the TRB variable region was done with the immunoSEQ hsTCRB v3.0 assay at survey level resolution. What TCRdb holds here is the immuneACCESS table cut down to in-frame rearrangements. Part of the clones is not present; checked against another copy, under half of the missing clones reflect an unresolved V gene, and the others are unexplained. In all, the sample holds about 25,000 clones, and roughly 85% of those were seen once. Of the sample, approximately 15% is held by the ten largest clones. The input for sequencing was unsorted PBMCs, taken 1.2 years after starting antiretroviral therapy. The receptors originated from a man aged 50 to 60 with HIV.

CDR3: CASSLAYGVIADTQYF. The DNA for the CDR3 is TGTGCCAGCAGCTTAGCGTACGGCGTCATAGCAGATACGCAGTATTTT. The chain uses TRBV7-8 and TRBJ2-3; no clear D gene. The CDR3 length is 16 residues. V lost 0 bases, J lost 4 bases, and 14 bases lay in between. Germline V gene sequence: CDR1 SGHVS, CDR2 FQNEAQ.

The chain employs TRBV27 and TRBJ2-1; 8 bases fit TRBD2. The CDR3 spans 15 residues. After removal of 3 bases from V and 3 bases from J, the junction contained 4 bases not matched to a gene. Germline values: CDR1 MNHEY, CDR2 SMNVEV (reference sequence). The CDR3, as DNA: TGTGCCAGCAGTTTTCGGGGGGGGAACTACAATGAGCAGTTCTTC. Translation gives CASSFRGGNYNEQFF.

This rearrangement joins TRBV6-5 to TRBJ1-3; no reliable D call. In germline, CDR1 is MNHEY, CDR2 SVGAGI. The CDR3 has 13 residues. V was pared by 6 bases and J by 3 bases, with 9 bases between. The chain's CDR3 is CASSPNLGNTIYF. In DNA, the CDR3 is TGTGCCAGCAGCCCGAATCTTGGAAACACCATATATTTT.

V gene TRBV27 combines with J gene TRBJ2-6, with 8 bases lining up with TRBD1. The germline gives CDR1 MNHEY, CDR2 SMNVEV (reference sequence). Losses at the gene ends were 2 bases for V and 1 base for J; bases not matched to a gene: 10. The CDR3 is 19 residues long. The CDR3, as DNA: TGTGCCAGCAGTTTAATGGGACAGGTCTTCGGGTCTGGGGCCAACGTCCTGACTTTC. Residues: CASSLMGQVFGSGANVLTF.

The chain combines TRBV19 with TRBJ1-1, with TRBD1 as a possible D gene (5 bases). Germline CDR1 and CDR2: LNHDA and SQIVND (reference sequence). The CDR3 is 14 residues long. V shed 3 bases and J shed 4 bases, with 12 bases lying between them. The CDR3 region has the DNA TGTGCCAGTAGTATTGGCCGGGGGGGCACTGAAGCTTTCTTT. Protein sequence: CASSIGRGGTEAFF. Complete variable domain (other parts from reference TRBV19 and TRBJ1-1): DGGITQSPKYLFRKEGQNVTLSCEQNLNHDAMYWYRQDPGQGLRLIYYSQIVNDFQKGDIAEGYSVSREKKESFPLTVTSAQKNPTAFYLCASSIGRGGTEAFFGQGTRLTVV.